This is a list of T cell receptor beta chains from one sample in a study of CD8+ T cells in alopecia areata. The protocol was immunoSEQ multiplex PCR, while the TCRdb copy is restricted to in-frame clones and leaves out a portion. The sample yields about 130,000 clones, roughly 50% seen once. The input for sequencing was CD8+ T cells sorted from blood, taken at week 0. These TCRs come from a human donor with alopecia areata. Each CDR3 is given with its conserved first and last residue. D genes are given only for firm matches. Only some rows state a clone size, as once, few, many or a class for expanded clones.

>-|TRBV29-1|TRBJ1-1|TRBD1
CSVGNRGRGLNTEAFF
TGCAGCGTTGGGAACAGGGGGCGAGGTTTGAACACTGAAGCTTTCTTT
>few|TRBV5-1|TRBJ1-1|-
CASSLLGPEAFF
TGCGCCAGCAGCTTGCTGGGGCCTGAAGCTTTCTTT
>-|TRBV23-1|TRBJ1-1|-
CASSLPAGRTEAFF
TGCGCCAGCAGTCTCCCAGCGGGGAGAACTGAAGCTTTCTTT
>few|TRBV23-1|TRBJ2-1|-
CASSQSLGICNEQFF
TGCGCCAGCAGTCAATCGTTGGGGATTTGCAATGAGCAGTTCTTC
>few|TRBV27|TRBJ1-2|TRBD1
CASTPVQGAMDGYTF
TGTGCCAGCACCCCCGTACAGGGGGCGATGGATGGCTACACCTTC
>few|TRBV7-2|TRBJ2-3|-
CASHQGRFWDTQYF
TGTGCCTCACACCAGGGAAGGTTTTGGGATACGCAGTATTTT
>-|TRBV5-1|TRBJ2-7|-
CASSLVPGHLRGQYF
TGCGCCAGCAGCTTGGTACCAGGCCATCTACGAGGGCAGTACTTC
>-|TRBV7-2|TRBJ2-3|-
CASSPWGNTQYF
TGTGCCAGCAGCCCCTGGGGGAATACGCAGTATTTT
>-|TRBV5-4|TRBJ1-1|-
CASSFGGGTEAFF
TGTGCCAGCAGCTTTGGGGGGGGCACTGAAGCTTTCTTT
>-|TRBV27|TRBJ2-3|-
CASSLSGQGPRDTQYF
TGTGCCAGCAGTTTATCGGGGCAGGGGCCTAGAGATACGCAGTATTTT
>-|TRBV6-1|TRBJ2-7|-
CASSSDTLIFYEQYF
TGTGCCAGCAGCAGCGATACGCTGATATTCTACGAGCAGTACTTC
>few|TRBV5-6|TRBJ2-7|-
CASSYLDAYEQYF
TGTGCCAGCAGCTACCTGGACGCCTACGAGCAGTACTTC
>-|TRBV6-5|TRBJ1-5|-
CASSLALGGDQPQHF
TGTGCCAGCAGCCTCGCTTTGGGGGGTGATCAGCCCCAGCATTTT
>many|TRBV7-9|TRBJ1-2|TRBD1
CASSFTTGGESGYTF
TGTGCCAGCAGCTTTACGACAGGGGGCGAATCTGGCTACACCTTC
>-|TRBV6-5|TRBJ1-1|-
CASSYSGWTEAFF
TGTGCCAGCAGTTACTCGGGGTGGACTGAAGCTTTCTTT
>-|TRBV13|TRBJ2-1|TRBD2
CASRGLAGINEQFF
TGTGCCAGCAGGGGACTAGCGGGGATCAATGAGCAGTTCTTC
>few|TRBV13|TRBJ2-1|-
CASSSQGLPYNEQFF
TGTGCCAGCAGCTCCCAGGGGCTACCCTACAATGAGCAGTTCTTC
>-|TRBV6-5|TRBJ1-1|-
CASISGRGDTEAFF
TGTGCCAGCATCTCAGGGAGGGGAGACACTGAAGCTTTCTTT
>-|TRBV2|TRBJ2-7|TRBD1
CASLPPGTGRWEQYF
TGTGCCAGCCTCCCACCGGGGACAGGGCGTTGGGAGCAGTACTTC
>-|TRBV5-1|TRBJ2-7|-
CASSLRGMVDEQYF
TGCGCCAGCAGCTTACGGGGGATGGTGGACGAGCAGTACTTC
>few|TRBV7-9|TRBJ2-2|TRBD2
CASSRLAGNTGELFF
TGTGCCAGCAGTCGACTAGCAGGGAACACCGGGGAGCTGTTTTTT
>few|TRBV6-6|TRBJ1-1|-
CASSYSEGMNTEAFF
TGTGCCAGCAGTTACTCTGAGGGGATGAACACTGAAGCTTTCTTT
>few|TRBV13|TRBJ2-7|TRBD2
CASSSASGETYEQYF
TGTGCCAGCAGCTCCGCTAGCGGGGAGACCTACGAGCAGTACTTC
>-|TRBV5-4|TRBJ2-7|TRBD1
CASNRDRAYEQYF
TGTGCCAGCAACCGGGACAGGGCCTACGAGCAGTACTTC
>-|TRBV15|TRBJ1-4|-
CATSREGYGGPEKLFF
TGTGCCACCAGCAGGGAGGGTTACGGTGGCCCCGAAAAACTGTTTTTT
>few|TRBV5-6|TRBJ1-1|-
CASSRDGTEAFF
TGTGCCAGCAGCCGGGACGGCACTGAAGCTTTCTTT
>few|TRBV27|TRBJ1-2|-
CASSLSGYGYTF
TGTGCCAGCAGTTTGTCAGGGTATGGCTACACCTTC
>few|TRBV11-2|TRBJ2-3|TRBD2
CASSPQRGSTDTQYF
TGTGCCAGCAGCCCCCAGCGGGGGAGCACAGATACGCAGTATTTT
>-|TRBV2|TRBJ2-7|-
CASSEIGGAQYEQYF
TGTGCCAGCAGTGAAATAGGGGGGGCACAATACGAGCAGTACTTC
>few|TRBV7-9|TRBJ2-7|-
CASSLLEGGRYEQYF
TGTGCCAGCAGCTTACTAGAGGGGGGTCGTTACGAGCAGTACTTC
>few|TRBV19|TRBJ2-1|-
CASSIPPTGYISYNEQFF
TGTGCCAGTAGTATACCCCCCACAGGGTATATATCCTACAATGAGCAGTTCTTC
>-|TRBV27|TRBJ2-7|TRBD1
CASSFDRVEQYF
TGTGCCAGCAGTTTCGACAGGGTCGAGCAGTACTTC
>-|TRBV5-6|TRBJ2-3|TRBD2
CASSLGSGGYTDTQYF
TGTGCCAGCAGCTTGGGGAGCGGGGGCTACACAGATACGCAGTATTTT
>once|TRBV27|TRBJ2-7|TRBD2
CASSLLAGNYEQYF
TGTGCCAGCAGTTTACTAGCGGGGAACTACGAGCAGTACTTC
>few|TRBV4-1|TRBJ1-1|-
CASSQDDLDSLNTEAFF
TGCGCCAGCAGCCAGGATGATTTGGACAGTCTGAACACTGAAGCTTTCTTT
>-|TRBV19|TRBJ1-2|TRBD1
CASTRDRSNYGYTF
TGTGCCAGTACCCGGGACAGATCTAACTATGGCTACACCTTC
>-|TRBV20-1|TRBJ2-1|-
CSARDHGLAFF
TGCAGTGCTAGAGATCACGGCCTGGCGTTCTTC
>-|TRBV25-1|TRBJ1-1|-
CASKEGRENTEAFF
TGTGCCAGCAAAGAGGGACGGGAAAACACTGAAGCTTTCTTT
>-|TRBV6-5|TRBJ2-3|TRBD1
CASSPSDRATDTQYF
TGTGCCAGCAGTCCCTCGGACAGGGCTACAGATACGCAGTATTTT
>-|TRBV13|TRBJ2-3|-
CASSLPWGAADTQYF
TGTGCCAGCAGCTTACCTTGGGGGGCTGCAGATACGCAGTATTTT
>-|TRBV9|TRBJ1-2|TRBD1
CASSVYSGTGNGYTF
TGTGCCAGCAGCGTTTACTCCGGGACAGGGAATGGCTACACCTTC
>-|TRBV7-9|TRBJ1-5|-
CASARDEGVLPQHF
TGTGCCAGCGCGCGGGACGAGGGCGTTTTGCCCCAGCATTTT
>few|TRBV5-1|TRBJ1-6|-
CASSQGTRYNSPLHF
TGCGCCAGCAGCCAAGGGACAAGATATAATTCACCCCTCCACTTT
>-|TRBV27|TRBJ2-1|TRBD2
CASSLAGGRKYNEQFF
TGTGCCAGCAGTCTAGCGGGGGGGAGAAAATACAATGAGCAGTTCTTC
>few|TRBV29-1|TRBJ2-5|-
CSVVQDKETQYF
TGCAGCGTTGTACAGGATAAAGAGACCCAGTACTTC
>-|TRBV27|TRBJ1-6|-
CASSFEGLNSPLHF
TGTGCCAGCAGTTTCGAGGGGTTGAATTCACCCCTCCACTTT
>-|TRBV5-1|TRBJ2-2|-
CASSYDTFTGELFF
TGCGCCAGCAGCTACGACACCTTCACCGGGGAGCTGTTTTTT
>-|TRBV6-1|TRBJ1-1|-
CASSDPEEDTAEDTEAFF
TGTGCCAGCAGTGACCCTGAAGAGGACACCGCTGAGGACACTGAAGCTTTCTTT
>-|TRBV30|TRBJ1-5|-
CAWSVDMDQPQHF
TGTGCCTGGAGCGTCGACATGGATCAGCCCCAGCATTTT
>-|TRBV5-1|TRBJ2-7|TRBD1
CASSADRIGQYF
TGCGCCAGCAGCGCGGACAGGATCGGTCAGTACTTC
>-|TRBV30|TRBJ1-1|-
CARRMNTEAFF
TGTGCCCGACGGATGAACACTGAAGCTTTCTTT
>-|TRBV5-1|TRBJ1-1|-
CASSSTPGSNTEAFF
TGCGCCAGCAGCTCGACCCCCGGGAGCAACACTGAAGCTTTCTTT
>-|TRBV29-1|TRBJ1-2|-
CSVESGLNGYTF
TGCAGCGTTGAGTCAGGGCTAAATGGCTACACCTTC
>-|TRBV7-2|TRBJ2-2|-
CASRNPKGPTGELFF
TGTGCCAGCAGGAACCCTAAGGGGCCCACCGGGGAGCTGTTTTTT
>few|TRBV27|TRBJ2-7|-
CASSWTLADHEQYF
TGTGCCAGCAGTTGGACATTGGCGGATCACGAGCAGTACTTC